This entry features one T cell receptor (beta chain) sequence. What it binds is unknown. Assay: immunoSEQ multiplex PCR; the TCRdb copy retains only in-frame clones and omits some. The sample carries about 140,000 clones, 86% recorded once. The CDR3 has 13 amino acids. Germline V CDR1 and CDR2: WSHSY, SAAADI. With V trimmed by 8 bases and J by 5 bases, 5 bases remained unmatched. The sample comes from a study of T cell responses to AZD1222 COVID-19 vaccine. Findings of the study overall: Sampled repertoires all dated from after the peak T cell response. Among spike-specific TCRs, nearly half reportedly target unmutated variant regions. Two doses of AZD1222 preceded a rise in Spike-specific TCR breadth and depth. Seropositivity was recorded at baseline in only a handful of AZD1222 recipients.

This chain uses TRBV10-2 with TRBJ1-1; 10 nucleotides agree with TRBD1. The receptor comes from an adult who received the AZD1222 COVID-19 vaccine. Specimen: peripheral blood, collected 28 days after the second AZD1222 dose. The CDR3 sequence: CASLLDRGTEAFF. DNA of the CDR3: TGCGCCAGCTTATTGGACAGGGGGACTGAAGCTTTCTTT.